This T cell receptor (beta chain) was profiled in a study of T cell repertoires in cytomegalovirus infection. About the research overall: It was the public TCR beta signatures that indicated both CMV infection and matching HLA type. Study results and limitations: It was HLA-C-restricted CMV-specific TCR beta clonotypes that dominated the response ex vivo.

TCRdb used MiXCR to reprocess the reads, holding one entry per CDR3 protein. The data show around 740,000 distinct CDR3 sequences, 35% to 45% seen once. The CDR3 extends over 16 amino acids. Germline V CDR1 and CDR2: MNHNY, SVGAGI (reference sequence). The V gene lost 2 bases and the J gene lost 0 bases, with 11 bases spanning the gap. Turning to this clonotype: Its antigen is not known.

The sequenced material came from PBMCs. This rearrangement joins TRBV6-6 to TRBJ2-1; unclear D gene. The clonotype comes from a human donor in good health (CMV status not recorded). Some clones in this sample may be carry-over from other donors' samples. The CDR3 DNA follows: TGTGCCAGCAGTTACAGGGCAGAGAGCTCCTACAATGAGCAGTTCTTC. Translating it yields CASSYRAESSYNEQFF.